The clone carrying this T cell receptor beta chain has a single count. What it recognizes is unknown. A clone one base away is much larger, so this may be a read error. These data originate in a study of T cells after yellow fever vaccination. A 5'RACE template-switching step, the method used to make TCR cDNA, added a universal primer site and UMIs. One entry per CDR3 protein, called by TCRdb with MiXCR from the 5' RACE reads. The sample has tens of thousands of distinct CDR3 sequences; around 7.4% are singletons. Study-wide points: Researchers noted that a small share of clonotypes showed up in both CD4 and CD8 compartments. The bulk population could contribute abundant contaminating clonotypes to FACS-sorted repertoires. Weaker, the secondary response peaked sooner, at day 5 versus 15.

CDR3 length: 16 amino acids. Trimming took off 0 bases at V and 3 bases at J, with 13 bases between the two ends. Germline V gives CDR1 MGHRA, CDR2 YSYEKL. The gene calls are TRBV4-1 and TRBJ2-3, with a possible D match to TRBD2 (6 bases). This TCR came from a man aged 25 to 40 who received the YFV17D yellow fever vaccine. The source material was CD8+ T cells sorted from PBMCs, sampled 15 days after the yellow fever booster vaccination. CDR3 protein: CASSQETGAGTDTQYF. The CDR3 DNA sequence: TGCGCCAGCAGCCAAGAAACGGGAGCGGGTACAGATACGCAGTATTTT.